A selection of T cell receptor beta chains follows, all from one sample in a study of T cell responses to AZD1222 COVID-19 vaccine. Clones were read by immunoSEQ multiplex PCR, and TCRdb kept only the in-frame ones, dropping some. The sample carries under 140,000 clones, 70% to 90% recorded once. The specimen was peripheral blood, collected 28 days after the second AZD1222 dose. All receptors derive from an adult who received the AZD1222 COVID-19 vaccine. The CDR3 runs from the conserved cysteine through the conserved F or W. A D gene is named only where the DNA matches it firmly. The size of a clone is reported for some rows only, either as once, few or many, or as a class for expanded clones.

V	size	J	D	DNA	CDR3
TRBV6-5	NA	TRBJ2-5	TRBD2	TGTGCCAGCAGTCCCGGGACTAGAGGGTGGGAGACCCAGTACTTC	CASSPGTRGWETQYF
TRBV18	NA	TRBJ2-1	NA	TGTGCCAGCTCACCACCGGCCAACAATGAGCAGTTCTTC	CASSPPANNEQFF
TRBV6-5	once	TRBJ2-7	TRBD1	TGTGCCAGCAACAGACAGGGTGGGAACGAGCAGTACTTC	CASNRQGGNEQYF
TRBV19	NA	TRBJ2-7	NA	TGTGCCAGTAGTATAAAACAGTTCTACGAGCAGTACTTC	CASSIKQFYEQYF
TRBV13	NA	TRBJ2-1	TRBD2	TGTGCCAGCAGCTTGGGACTAGCGGGCAATGAGCAGTTCTTC	CASSLGLAGNEQFF
TRBV7-9	NA	TRBJ1-1	NA	TGTGCCAGCAGCTTCAGCAGTGGGAAGGCTGAAGCTTTCTTT	CASSFSSGKAEAFF
TRBV9	once	TRBJ2-3	NA	TGTGCCAGCAGCGTAGAGTCCGATCCGATCCGAAGGTCAGATACGCAGTATTTT	CASSVESDPIRRSDTQYF
TRBV6-5	NA	TRBJ1-5	NA	TGTGCCAGCTTCCTGGGCGGGAATCCGGATCAGCCCCAGCATTTT	CASFLGGNPDQPQHF
TRBV12-3/TRBV12-4	NA	TRBJ1-1	NA	TGTGCCAGCAGTTTTTCCGACACTGAAGCTTTCTTT	CASSFSDTEAFF
TRBV7-9	NA	TRBJ1-1	TRBD1	TGTGGGGCCCGGGACAGGGGTCGTGCTGAAGCTTTCTTT	CGARDRGRAEAFF
TRBV7-9	NA	TRBJ2-2	NA	TGTGCCAGCAGGCCTACAGGGAGCACCGGGGAGCTGTTTTTT	CASRPTGSTGELFF
TRBV11-2	NA	TRBJ2-3	NA	TGTGCCAGCAGCGCTCAGGGATTCACAGATACGCAGTATTTT	CASSAQGFTDTQYF
TRBV10-3	NA	TRBJ2-4	TRBD2	TGTGCCATCAGTGAGTCAGGGGCTAGCGGGACCACCCGGGACATTCAGTACTTC	CAISESGASGTTRDIQYF
TRBV5-1	NA	TRBJ1-6	NA	TGCGCCAGCAGCTTGGTCAGGACTGATTCACCCCTCCACTTT	CASSLVRTDSPLHF
TRBV12-3/TRBV12-4	once	TRBJ1-2	NA	TGTGCCAGCAGTGTAGGGAGGACCTATGGCTACACCTTC	CASSVGRTYGYTF
TRBV24-1	NA	TRBJ1-5	TRBD1	TGTGCCACCAGTGACGGGGACAGGGGGCAGGGTCAGCCCCAGCATTTT	CATSDGDRGQGQPQHF
TRBV19	NA	TRBJ2-3	TRBD1	TGTGCCAGTAGTATCTTGACAGGGCCCGGAGTAGATACGCAGTATTTT	CASSILTGPGVDTQYF
TRBV2	NA	TRBJ1-1	NA	TGTGCCAGCAGTGGGGGAGACAGATACACTGAAGCTTTCTTT	CASSGGDRYTEAFF
TRBV14	NA	TRBJ2-7	TRBD2	TGTGCCAGCAGCCAGTTCCGGAAGGCGGGAGGTATCGGCGAGCAGTACTTC	CASSQFRKAGGIGEQYF
TRBV19	NA	TRBJ2-4	NA	TGTGCCAGTAGTATAGTTGGGGGTTCCGGCAAAAACATTCAGTACTTC	CASSIVGGSGKNIQYF
TRBV5-4	NA	TRBJ2-1	TRBD2	TGTGCCAGCAGGACGGGACTAGGCTCCTACAATGAGCAGTTCTTC	CASRTGLGSYNEQFF
TRBV5-1	NA	TRBJ2-3	TRBD2	TGCGCCAGCAGCTTAGGGACTAGCGGGAGAACAGATACGCAGTATTTT	CASSLGTSGRTDTQYF
TRBV11-2	once	TRBJ1-1	TRBD1	TGTGCCAGCAGCTTTGGACAGGGGCGAGCTTTCTTT	CASSFGQGRAFF
TRBV3-1/TRBV3-2	NA	TRBJ2-3	NA	TGTGCCAGCAGCCAAGACAGTGGCGGACACCTCACAGATACGCAGTATTTT	CASSQDSGGHLTDTQYF
TRBV7-9	NA	TRBJ1-1	NA	TGTGCCAGCAGCTTTGATTCAATGAACACTGAAGCTTTCTTT	CASSFDSMNTEAFF
TRBV5-1	NA	TRBJ1-2	NA	TGCGCCAGCAGCTTTCTAGGGGTTAGCGGCTACACCTTC	CASSFLGVSGYTF
TRBV13	NA	TRBJ2-5	NA	TGTGCCAGCAGCACGCCCCTTAAAGAGACCCAGTACTTC	CASSTPLKETQYF
TRBV2	NA	TRBJ2-5	NA	TGTGCCACCCACCGGGTCCTACAGGAGACCCAGTACTTC	CATHRVLQETQYF
TRBV19	NA	TRBJ2-4	NA	TGTGCCAGTAGTATAGAAGGGACGGATAATGTAGCCAAAAACATTCAGTACTTC	CASSIEGTDNVAKNIQYF
TRBV18	NA	TRBJ2-2	NA	TGTGCCAGCTCACCACCTACAAGCCGGTCGGTCGGGGAGCTGTTTTTT	CASSPPTSRSVGELFF
TRBV6-1	NA	TRBJ2-1	NA	TGTGCCAGCGGGCCCTTTATGAATGAGCAGTTCTTC	CASGPFMNEQFF
TRBV19	NA	TRBJ1-3	NA	TGTGCCAGTACCGACTCGAGCTCTGGAAACACCATATATTTT	CASTDSSSGNTIYF